This TCR beta chain was profiled in a study of cytomegalovirus exposure and HLA in healthy donors. Whole-study context: The use of the same platform for the 120 validation repertoires and the 650 to 850 first-cohort repertoires was reported by a later analysis.

The study, taken as a whole, reports: With high specificity and sensitivity, the classifier reportedly diagnosed cytomegalovirus status.

About this clone: The antigen remains unidentified.

Germline CDR1 and CDR2: SGHNT and YYREEE (reference sequence). V shed 4 bases and J 6 bases; nucleotides not matched to a gene: 6. The CDR3 totals 16 residues. Sequencing was performed with immunoSEQ multiplex PCR; in TCRdb, only in-frame clones are kept and a portion is missing. The table lists about 340,000 clones, 75% to 90% of them singletons. The chain joins TRBV5-4 to TRBJ2-2; 13 nucleotides match TRBD2. The specimen sequenced was PBMCs. The TCR originated in a woman aged 18 to 35 in good health and CMV-seronegative. CDR3 sequence reads: CASSPRTSGSAGELFF. CDR3 nucleotide sequence: TGTGCCAGCAGCCCGAGGACTAGCGGGAGCGCCGGGGAGCTGTTTTTT.